This TCR beta chain was obtained from a study of blood T cells in healthy people across ages. Across the study: Template switching recovered approximately one barcoded beta molecule for every two T cells.

The second PCR ran roughly 6 to 11 cycles with a sample-barcoded 5' primer and J-beta primers. TCRdb re-derived calls from the 5' RACE reads in MiXCR, one entry per CDR3 protein. The sample lists about 1,500,000 distinct CDR3 sequences, approximately 30% seen once, with around 7.7% in the top ten. Russia was home to the donors, healthy Caucasian individuals aged 6 to 90. The authors isolated at least 7 million PBMCs per sample. The germline CDR1 and CDR2 sequences are SGHRS and YFSETQ. This CDR3 contains 16 residues. Whole-study results and caveats: Changes seen in expanded clonotypes were possibly confounded by donor CMV status left unknown.

With respect to this clonotype: Its antigen is currently unknown. At one end, the junction sequence differs from germline, possibly due to a read error.

Material: blood. The gene calls are TRBV5-1 and TRBJ2-1, with 9 nucleotides matching TRBD2. This receptor was taken from a woman in her twenties or thirties in good health. The CDR3 nucleotides read TGCGTCAGCAGCTTGGGTAGCGGGAGCTCCTACAATGAGCAGTTCTTC. It codes for CVSSLGSGSSYNEQFF. The full variable domain, rest sourced from reference TRBV5-1 and TRBJ2-1, is KAGVTQTPRYLIKTRGQQVTLSCSPISGHRSVSWYQQTPGQGLQFLFEYFSETQRNKGNFPGRFSGRQFSNSRSEMNVSTLELGDSALYLCVSSLGSGSSYNEQFFGPGTRLTVL.